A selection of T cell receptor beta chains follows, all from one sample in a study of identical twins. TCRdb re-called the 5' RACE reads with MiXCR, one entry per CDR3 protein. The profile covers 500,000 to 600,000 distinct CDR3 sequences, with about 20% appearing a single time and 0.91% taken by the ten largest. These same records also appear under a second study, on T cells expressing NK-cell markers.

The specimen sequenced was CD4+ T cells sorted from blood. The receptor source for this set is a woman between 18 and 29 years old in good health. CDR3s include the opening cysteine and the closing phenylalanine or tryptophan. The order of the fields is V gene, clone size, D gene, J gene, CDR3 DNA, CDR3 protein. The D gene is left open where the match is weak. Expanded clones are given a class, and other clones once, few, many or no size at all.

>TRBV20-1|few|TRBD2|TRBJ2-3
TGCAGTGCTAGCGGGGGGTCAGATACGCAGTATTTT
CSASGGSDTQYF
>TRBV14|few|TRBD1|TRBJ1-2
TGTGCCAGCAGCCTTAGACAGGGTGTTTCTGGCTACACCTTC
CASSLRQGVSGYTF
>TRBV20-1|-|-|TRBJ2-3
TGCAGTGCCTTGCTAGATACGCAGTATTTT
CSALLDTQYF
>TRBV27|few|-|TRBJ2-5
TGTGCCAGCAGTAGGCCGGGACGCGGGGAGGAGACCCAGTACTTC
CASSRPGRGEETQYF
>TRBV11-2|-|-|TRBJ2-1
TGTGCCAGCAGCTTAGATAGGTCCTGGAGGTACAATGAGCAGTTCTTC
CASSLDRSWRYNEQFF
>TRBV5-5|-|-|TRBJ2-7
TGTGCCAGCAGCCCGGCGATCGTAGCTACGGGGCAGTACTTC
CASSPAIVATGQYF
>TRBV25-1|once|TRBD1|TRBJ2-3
TGTGCCAGTGAGGGGGACAGGGGGACGACAGATACGCAGTATTTT
CASEGDRGTTDTQYF
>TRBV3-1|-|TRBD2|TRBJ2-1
TGTGCCAGCAGCCCTTCTAGAGCGGGGGTTCCTTTCTTC
CASSPSRAGVPFF
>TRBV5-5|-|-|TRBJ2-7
TGTGCCAGCAGCTTCGAGGGAGGTTCCTACGAGCAGTACTTC
CASSFEGGSYEQYF
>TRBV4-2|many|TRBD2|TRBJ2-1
TGTGCCAGCAGCCAAGAAGCGGGGGGTCCTTATGAGCAGTTCTTC
CASSQEAGGPYEQFF
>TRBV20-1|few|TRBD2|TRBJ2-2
TGCAGTGCTAGAGATAGCGGGGGGAAGAACACCGGGGAGCTGTTTTTT
CSARDSGGKNTGELFF
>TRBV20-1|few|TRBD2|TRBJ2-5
TGCAGTGCCGCAATCGGGACTATAAAAGAGACCCAGTACTTC
CSAAIGTIKETQYF
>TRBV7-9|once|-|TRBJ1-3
TGTGCCAGCAGCCCCCCCGGGGTCGCTGGAAACACCATATATTTT
CASSPPGVAGNTIYF
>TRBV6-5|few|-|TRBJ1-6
TGTGCCAGCAGTTACGAGCCGGGGGCGCAGGCCCTCCACTTT
CASSYEPGAQALHF
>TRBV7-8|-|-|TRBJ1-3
TGTGCCAGCAGCTCCCCCAGGGCCCTATCTGGAAACACCATATATTTT
CASSSPRALSGNTIYF
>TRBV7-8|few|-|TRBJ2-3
TGTGCCAGCAGCCTAGCGAGGGCCCTCACGAATACGCAGTATTTT
CASSLARALTNTQYF
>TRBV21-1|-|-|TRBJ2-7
TGTGCCAGCAGCGAGAGGGATTTACACGAGCAGTACTTC
CASSERDLHEQYF
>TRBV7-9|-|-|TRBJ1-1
TGTGCCAGCAGCTTAGGAGGCCAGAGGTTGGCTGAAGCTTTCTTT
CASSLGGQRLAEAFF
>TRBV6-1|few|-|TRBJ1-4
TGTGCCAGCAGCTCATTTCGACAGAGAGGGAGAGGAAAACTGTTTTTT
CASSSFRQRGRGKLFF
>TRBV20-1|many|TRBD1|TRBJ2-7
TGCAGTGCTAGACCTGGGGACAGGGAAGGCGAGCAGTACTTC
CSARPGDREGEQYF